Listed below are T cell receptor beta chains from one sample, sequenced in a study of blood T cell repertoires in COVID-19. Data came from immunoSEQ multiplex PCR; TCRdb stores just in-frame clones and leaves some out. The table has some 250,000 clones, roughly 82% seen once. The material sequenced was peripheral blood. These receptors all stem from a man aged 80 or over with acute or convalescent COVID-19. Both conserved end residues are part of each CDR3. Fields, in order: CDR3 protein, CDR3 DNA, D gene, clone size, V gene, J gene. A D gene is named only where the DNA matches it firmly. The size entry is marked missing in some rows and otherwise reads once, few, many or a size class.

cdr3_aa: CASRPAEYANTGELFF; cdr3_nt: TGCGCCAGCCGGCCAGCGGAATACGCGAACACCGGGGAGCTGTTTTTT; d_call: .; clone_size: few; v_call: TRBV5-1; j_call: TRBJ2-2
cdr3_aa: CASSSASSYNSPLHF; cdr3_nt: TGTGCCAGCAGTTCGGCTAGCTCCTATAATTCACCCCTCCACTTT; d_call: .; clone_size: once; v_call: TRBV6-5; j_call: TRBJ1-6
cdr3_aa: CASSHGRAVEQYF; cdr3_nt: TGTGCCAGCAGCCATGGGCGGGCGGTCGAGCAGTACTTC; d_call: .; clone_size: .; v_call: TRBV7-2; j_call: TRBJ2-7
cdr3_aa: CASSSPGQGNYGYTF; cdr3_nt: TGTGCCAGCAGTTCCCCGGGACAGGGGAACTATGGCTACACCTTC; d_call: TRBD1; clone_size: .; v_call: TRBV27; j_call: TRBJ1-2
cdr3_aa: CSADRGTDTQYF; cdr3_nt: TGCAGCGCTGACAGGGGTACAGATACGCAGTATTTT; d_call: TRBD1; clone_size: few; v_call: TRBV29-1; j_call: TRBJ2-3
cdr3_aa: CASSKGQGATTEAFF; cdr3_nt: TGTGCCAGTAGTAAGGGACAGGGGGCGACCACTGAAGCTTTCTTT; d_call: TRBD1; clone_size: few; v_call: TRBV19; j_call: TRBJ1-1
cdr3_aa: CASSPVAGEGYTF; cdr3_nt: TGTGCCAGCTCACCTGTTGCGGGTGAAGGCTACACCTTC; d_call: .; clone_size: .; v_call: TRBV18; j_call: TRBJ1-2
cdr3_aa: CASSGTGFSNQPQHF; cdr3_nt: TGTGCCAGTAGCGGGACAGGGTTTAGCAATCAGCCCCAGCATTTT; d_call: TRBD1; clone_size: .; v_call: TRBV19; j_call: TRBJ1-5
cdr3_aa: CASSQDLRTEAFF; cdr3_nt: TGTGCCAGCAGCCAAGATCTCCGGACTGAAGCTTTCTTT; d_call: .; clone_size: .; v_call: TRBV4-2; j_call: TRBJ1-1
cdr3_aa: CASSIGASNPSSSTDTQYF; cdr3_nt: TGTGCCAGTAGTATTGGGGCATCTAATCCATCTTCTAGCACAGATACGCAGTATTTT; d_call: .; clone_size: .; v_call: TRBV19; j_call: TRBJ2-3
cdr3_aa: CASSVGQNTGELFF; cdr3_nt: TGTGCCAGCAGCGTAGGGCAAAACACCGGGGAGCTGTTTTTT; d_call: .; clone_size: .; v_call: TRBV9; j_call: TRBJ2-2
cdr3_aa: CASSPRRHLNTEAFF; cdr3_nt: TGTGCCAGCAGCCCTAGGCGGCACTTGAACACTGAAGCTTTCTTT; d_call: .; clone_size: .; v_call: TRBV2; j_call: TRBJ1-1
cdr3_aa: CATQRMPGGQGNEQFF; cdr3_nt: TGTGCCACCCAGAGAATGCCGGGAGGGCAGGGCAATGAGCAGTTCTTC; d_call: TRBD2; clone_size: once; v_call: TRBV6-4; j_call: TRBJ2-1
cdr3_aa: CAGRQSSGNTIYF; cdr3_nt: TGTGCCGGAAGACAGTCCTCTGGAAACACCATATATTTT; d_call: .; clone_size: .; v_call: TRBV5-4; j_call: TRBJ1-3
cdr3_aa: CAIGPGQGSDGDEQYF; cdr3_nt: TGTGCCATCGGCCCGGGACAGGGGTCGGATGGAGACGAGCAGTACTTC; d_call: TRBD1; clone_size: .; v_call: TRBV10-3; j_call: TRBJ2-7
cdr3_aa: CASSMGAVRAFF; cdr3_nt: TGTGCCAGTAGTATGGGCGCCGTACGAGCTTTCTTT; d_call: .; clone_size: .; v_call: TRBV19; j_call: TRBJ1-1
cdr3_aa: CSVAKQGVTEAFF; cdr3_nt: TGCAGCGTTGCCAAGCAAGGAGTCACTGAAGCTTTCTTT; d_call: .; clone_size: .; v_call: TRBV29-1; j_call: TRBJ1-1